This T cell receptor beta chain derives from a study of blood T cell repertoires in COVID-19. About the study: There were acute and convalescent COVID-19 samples, and they came from the United States, Italy and Spain. Sample material is recorded as cDNA or gDNA derived from T cells, B-cell-depleted T cells, or PBMCs.

This clone was found a few times. CDR1 and CDR2 from the germline V gene are MNHEY and SMNVEV (reference sequence). V lost 5 bases and J lost 2, with 13 bases in between. The CDR3 is 14 residues long. In the study's own analysis: Reference gene primer amplification gave nucleated cell count estimates. Here immunoSEQ multiplex PCR was the method, and the copy in TCRdb shows in-frame clones only, minus some. The V and J calls and clone size come from that table; D and trimming were worked out from the DNA. There are more than 200,000 clones in the sample; roughly 84% occur only once, and 25% to 35% lies in the top ten.

The sample was peripheral blood. V usage is TRBV27 and J usage is TRBJ2-7; D is possibly TRBD1 (5 bases). The source of this sequence is a man aged 35 to 55 with acute or convalescent COVID-19. CDR3 sequence reads: CASSPLDTTYEQYF. CDR3 nucleotide sequence: TGTGCCAGCAGTCCCCTGGACACCACCTACGAGCAGTACTTC.